This TCR beta chain was retrieved from a study of naive and memory T cell subsets. General study points: This RNA-based method may be sensitive to activation-related transcript changes.

J lost 0 bases, V lost 5 bases, and 4 bases had no gene match. There are 16 residues in the CDR3. A UMI-containing oligonucleotide was joined by 3' ligation to the TCR cDNA template. The SP2 primer and nested alpha and beta constant region primers amplified ligated cDNA in four rounds. Each CDR3 protein is one row after TCRdb ran MiXCR on the 5' RACE reads. Of about 60,000 distinct CDR3 sequences in the sample, more than 6% were seen once. This clonotype has only a few counts. Its antigen remains unidentified. The chain couples TRBV12-3 or TRBV12-4 to TRBJ1-5, with 10 bases lining up with TRBD1. The clonotype originates from a female donor in good health. CDR3 loop: CASSGTGVASNQPQHF. CDR3 nucleotide sequence: TGTGCCAGCAGTGGGACAGGGGTCGCTAGCAATCAGCCCCAGCATTTT.